These 2 T cell receptor beta chains originate from one sample sequenced in a study of blood T cells in healthy people across ages. Sample-barcoded 5' priming and a J-beta primer mix drove a second PCR of about 7 to 12 cycles. TCRdb analysed the 5' RACE reads with MiXCR anew, one entry per CDR3 protein. The sample includes hundreds of thousands of distinct CDR3 sequences, roughly 21% of them seen just once. The sample was blood. These receptors came from a man between 65 and 85 years old in good health.

The chain employs TRBV20-1 and TRBJ2-1; no firm D call. The CDR3 extends over 12 amino acids. Germline-derived CDR1 and CDR2 are DFQATT and SNEGSKA (reference sequence). V was cut by 1 base and J by 8 bases, with 9 bases left in between. The CDR3 here is CSARGLVDEQFF. CDR3 nucleotides: TGCAGTGCTAGAGGTCTGGTAGATGAGCAGTTCTTC.

The chain employs TRBV14 and TRBJ2-5; D might be TRBD1 or TRBD2, each matching 5 bases. The assigned J gene may be wrong: the sequence end matches TRBJ2-1 better. CDR1 is SGHDN, CDR2 FVKESK, per germline. This CDR3 spans 14 amino acids. The CDR3 here is CASSQDMSGRRQFF. For the CDR3, the DNA is TGTGCCAGCAGCCAAGATATGTCGGGACGAAGGCAGTTCTTC.